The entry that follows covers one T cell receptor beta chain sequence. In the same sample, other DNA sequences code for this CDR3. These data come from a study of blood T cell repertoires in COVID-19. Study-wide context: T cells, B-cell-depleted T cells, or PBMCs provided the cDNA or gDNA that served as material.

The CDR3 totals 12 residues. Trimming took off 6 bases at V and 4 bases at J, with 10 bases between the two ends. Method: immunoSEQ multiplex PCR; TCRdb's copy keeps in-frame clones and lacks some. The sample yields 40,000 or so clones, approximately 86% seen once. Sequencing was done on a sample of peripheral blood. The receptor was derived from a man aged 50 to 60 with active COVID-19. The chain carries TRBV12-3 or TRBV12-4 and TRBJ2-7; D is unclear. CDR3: CASSPVRYEQYF. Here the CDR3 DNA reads TGTGCCAGCAGCCCCGTTAGATACGAGCAGTACTTC.